This TCR beta chain was recovered during a study of blood T cells in healthy people across ages. With a J-beta primer mix and a sample-barcoded 5' primer, a second PCR ran about 7 to 12 cycles. TCRdb analysed the 5' RACE reads with MiXCR anew, one entry per CDR3 protein. The table lists about 1.1 million distinct CDR3 sequences, less than 45% of them singletons, with roughly 14% in the top ten. CDR3 length: 14 residues. The germline gives CDR1 DFQATT, CDR2 SNEGSKA (reference sequence). V was shortened by 4 bases and J by 4 bases, with 13 bases between the two germline ends. Material: blood. The sequence was obtained from a man between 18 and 35 years old in good health. The rearrangement uses TRBV20-1 and TRBJ1-4, with D perhaps matching TRBD1 (6 bases). The CDR3 loop is CSANPRGFNEKLFF. The CDR3 bases are TGCAGTGCTAACCCCAGGGGTTTTAATGAAAAACTGTTTTTT.